Described below is a single T cell receptor (beta chain) sequence and its context. Its target is unknown. The data stem from a study of cytomegalovirus exposure and HLA in healthy donors. Study findings and constraints: The tendency of first-cohort TCR clusters to co-occur in the 90 to 150 validation repertoires was the finding of a later analysis. TCR beta chains numbering some 160 were designated cytomegalovirus-associated. A few of the chains that were CMV-associated were confirmed in vitro to be specific for CMV antigens.

Profiled with immunoSEQ multiplex PCR; TCRdb holds only in-frame clones, not every one. The repertoire holds 200,000 to 300,000 clones, with around 90% as singletons. V lost 4 bases and J lost 9, with 15 bases in between. The germline V gene has CDR1 MDHEN and CDR2 SYDVKM. The CDR3 loop spans 13 amino acids. The sample was PBMCs. This clonotype was obtained from a woman under 40 in good health and CMV-seronegative. V and J are TRBV28 and TRBJ1-2; D remains unclear. Here the CDR3 reads CASSSRGGGSYTF. DNA for the CDR3: TGTGCCAGCAGTTCGCGGGGAGGCGGGAGCTACACCTTC.